The clone carrying this TCR beta chain has ten or more counts. Its cognate antigen is unknown. This record belongs to a study of breast tumors, draining lymph nodes, adjacent tissues. Findings of the study overall: Tumors had less TCR diversity than lymph nodes, more than nontumor tissue. Findings are consistent with lymph node origin and intratumoral expansion of most tumor T cells.

CDR1 and CDR2 from the germline V gene are MNHNS and SASEGT. Trimming cost V 5 bases and J 4 bases; bases outside gene matches: 11. This CDR3 comprises 16 residues. TCRdb re-analysed the multiplex PCR reads in MiXCR, keeping a single row per CDR3 protein. The table shows about 15,000 distinct CDR3 sequences, with 52% occurring only once. The sample consisted of tumor-adjacent breast tissue. This chain uses TRBV6-1 with TRBJ2-7; 10 bases agree with TRBD1. This receptor was identified in a female donor with breast cancer. Some clones in this sample may be carry-over from other donors' samples. The CDR3 loop reads CASSPLRDRGGYEQYF. DNA of the CDR3: TGTGCCAGCAGTCCCCTCCGGGACAGGGGTGGGTACGAGCAGTACTTC.